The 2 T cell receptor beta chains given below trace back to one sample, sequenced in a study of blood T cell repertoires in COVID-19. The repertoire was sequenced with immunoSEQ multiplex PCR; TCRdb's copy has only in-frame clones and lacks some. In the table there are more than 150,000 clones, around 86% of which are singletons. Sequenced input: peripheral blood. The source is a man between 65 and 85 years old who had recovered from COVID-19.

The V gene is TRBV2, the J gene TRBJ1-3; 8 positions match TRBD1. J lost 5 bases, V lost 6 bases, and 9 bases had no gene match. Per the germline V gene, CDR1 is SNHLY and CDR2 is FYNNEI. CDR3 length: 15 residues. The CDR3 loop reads CASSRGQGLRNTIYF. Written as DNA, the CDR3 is TGTGCCAGCAGCCGAGGACAGGGCTTACGAAACACCATATATTTT.

The CDR3 region has the DNA TGTGCCAGCTCACCACCTGCAGGGAACTATGGCTACACCTTC. Its translation is CASSPPAGNYGYTF. The rearrangement links TRBV18 to TRBJ1-2, with a tentative D call TRBD1 (5 bases). Germline assignment: CDR1 KGHSH and CDR2 LQKENI. Trimming removed 0 bases from V and 2 bases from J, with 7 bases in between. This CDR3 has 14 amino acids.